In its sample, the clone carrying this T cell receptor (beta chain) was seen a few times. Its specificity is unknown. A single record per CDR3 protein comes from TCRdb applying MiXCR to the 5' RACE reads. The sample lists about 250,000 distinct CDR3 sequences; 16% were seen once. The sample belongs to a study of T-cell memory formation after mild COVID-19. At the level of the study: TCR clusters largely stayed donor specific.

Study-level results: Memory cells collected pre-infection included some clones that later responded, suggesting cross-reactive memory joined.

Germline assignment: CDR1 SEHNR and CDR2 FQNEAQ (reference sequence). The CDR3 totals 14 residues. V was clipped by 5 bases and J by 0 bases, with 7 bases between them. The V gene is TRBV7-9, the J gene TRBJ2-2, with D perhaps TRBD1 (5 bases). The sequence derives from a young man who had mild COVID-19 (a few samples of this study predate the infection). Cell type and time point are not known. The sequenced sample was PBMCs or a T cell subset sorted from them (not recorded which). CDR3 sequence: CASSQGPNTGELFF. In DNA form, the CDR3 reads TGTGCCAGCAGCCAGGGCCCGAACACCGGGGAGCTGTTTTTT.